Listed below are T cell receptor beta chains from one sample, sequenced in a study of blood T cell repertoires in COVID-19. Profiled with immunoSEQ multiplex PCR; TCRdb holds only in-frame clones, not every one. Seen here are 84,000 or so clones, approximately 80% observed once, and the top ten hold roughly 6%. Material: peripheral blood. The receptors derive from a man in his 70s with COVID-19, enrolled during active disease. Each CDR3 is given with its conserved first and last residue. Fields, in order: D gene, clone size, V gene, CDR3 length, J gene, CDR3 DNA, CDR3 protein. D genes are given only for firm matches. Not all rows give a size; the values are once, few, many and, for expanded clones, a class.

d_call: TRBD2; clone_size: NA; v_call: TRBV5-6; cdr3_length: 15; j_call: TRBJ2-3; cdr3_nt: TGTGCCAGCAGCTTCCCAATTAGCGGGGGAGATACGCAGTATTTT; cdr3_aa: CASSFPISGGDTQYF
d_call: NA; clone_size: once; v_call: TRBV24-1; cdr3_length: 14; j_call: TRBJ2-1; cdr3_nt: TGTGCCACCAGTGCGGGCAGGGACTACAATGAGCAGTTCTTC; cdr3_aa: CATSAGRDYNEQFF
d_call: NA; clone_size: NA; v_call: TRBV19; cdr3_length: 15; j_call: TRBJ1-1; cdr3_nt: TGTGCCAGTAGATCCCGTGACAGAGGATGGAATGAAGCTTTCTTT; cdr3_aa: CASRSRDRGWNEAFF
d_call: TRBD2; clone_size: few; v_call: TRBV27; cdr3_length: 14; j_call: TRBJ2-1; cdr3_nt: TGTGCCAGCATGGGACTAGCGGGAGTCGATGAGCAGTTCTTC; cdr3_aa: CASMGLAGVDEQFF
d_call: TRBD2; clone_size: NA; v_call: TRBV7-2; cdr3_length: 16; j_call: TRBJ2-7; cdr3_nt: TGTGCCAGCAGCTTAGCTACTAGCGGGTACTCCTACGAGCAGTACTTC; cdr3_aa: CASSLATSGYSYEQYF
d_call: TRBD1; clone_size: NA; v_call: TRBV28; cdr3_length: 13; j_call: TRBJ2-2; cdr3_nt: TGTGCCAGCAGAGGACAGGGTACCGGGGAGCTGTTTTTT; cdr3_aa: CASRGQGTGELFF
d_call: TRBD2; clone_size: once; v_call: TRBV27; cdr3_length: 15; j_call: TRBJ2-1; cdr3_nt: TGTGCCAGCAGTTTAAGGGAGGGCCGGTACAATGAGCAGTTCTTC; cdr3_aa: CASSLREGRYNEQFF
d_call: NA; clone_size: NA; v_call: TRBV28; cdr3_length: 14; j_call: TRBJ1-2; cdr3_nt: TGTGCCAGCAGTTTAAACAGCTTGAACTATGGCTACACCTTC; cdr3_aa: CASSLNSLNYGYTF
d_call: TRBD1; clone_size: NA; v_call: TRBV10-3; cdr3_length: 16; j_call: TRBJ1-2; cdr3_nt: TGTGCCATCAGTGAATTCACAAGGACCCAGGGGGATGGCTACACCTTC; cdr3_aa: CAISEFTRTQGDGYTF
d_call: NA; clone_size: few; v_call: TRBV7-8; cdr3_length: 13; j_call: TRBJ1-2; cdr3_nt: TGTGCCAGCAGCTCCACGGAGGGTCTCGGCTACACCTTC; cdr3_aa: CASSSTEGLGYTF
d_call: NA; clone_size: NA; v_call: TRBV10-2; cdr3_length: 16; j_call: TRBJ2-2; cdr3_nt: TGCGCCAGCAGCTCCCTCAGACTAGGCGACACCGGGGAGCTGTTTTTT; cdr3_aa: CASSSLRLGDTGELFF
d_call: NA; clone_size: NA; v_call: TRBV30; cdr3_length: 12; j_call: TRBJ1-2; cdr3_nt: TGTGCCTGGAGTCCAGGAATCTATGGCTACACCTTC; cdr3_aa: CAWSPGIYGYTF